A single sample gave rise to the 25 T cell receptor beta chains below, sequenced in a study of human T cells and chemical hapten exposure. Documented time point: pre-sensitization, week 0. As to treatment: therapeutic diphenylcyclopropenone sensitization with weekly scalp DPC. One entry per CDR3 protein, called by TCRdb with MiXCR from the RACE reads. The sample includes some 300,000 distinct CDR3 sequences, approximately 5.8% of them seen just once. Specimen: whole blood, collected in connection with sensitization to the hapten diphenylcyclopropenone (DPC). Receptor source: a woman under 30 with alopecia areata. Some clones in this sample may be carry-over from other donors' samples.

This clonotype was counted at least ten times. The rearrangement links TRBV7-9 to TRBJ2-6; D possibly corresponds to TRBD1 (5 bases). The CDR3 runs 18 residues. Trimming left V 5 bases short and J 0 bases short, with 17 bases between. Germline CDR1 SEHNR, CDR2 FQNEAQ (reference sequence). The CDR3 nucleotides are TGTGCCAGCAGCACCAGGGTAATTGAAGACTCTGGGGCCAACGTCCTGACTTTC. It is translated as CASSTRVIEDSGANVLTF.

This clonotype occurred a few times. This chain links TRBV6-5 with TRBJ2-3; 8 bases are shared with TRBD2. J lost 5 bases, V lost 5 bases, and 12 bases had no gene match. The CDR3 extends over 16 amino acids. CDR1 MNHEY and CDR2 SVGAGI come from the germline V gene. The CDR3 nucleotides read TGTGCCAGCAGTACACCTTTACGGGGGGGTGAAGATACGCAGTATTTT. Translation gives CASSTPLRGGEDTQYF.

This clonotype was seen repeatedly, ten times or more. The chain couples TRBV7-9 to TRBJ1-5, with D perhaps matching TRBD1 (6 bases). V lost 5 bases to trimming and J lost 0 bases, with 11 bases between them. The CDR3 is made up of 15 amino acids. CDR1 SEHNR and CDR2 FQNEAQ come from the germline V gene (reference sequence). The CDR3 bases are TGTGCCAGCAGCCGCGCGACAGGTAGCAATCAGCCCCAGCATTTT. Its protein is CASSRATGSNQPQHF.

There are a few counts of this clonotype. The CDR3 is CSEDLSVVSIFPYTEAFF. The CDR3 DNA reads TGCAGCGAGGATCTTTCGGTAGTTTCAATCTTTCCCTACACTGAAGCTTTCTTT. The rearrangement uses TRBV29-1 and TRBJ1-1; D ambiguous. The CDR3 covers 18 residues. Germline CDR1 SQVTM, CDR2 ANQGSEA. The V and J ends lost 7 bases and 3 bases respectively, with 30 bases between them. Based on the CDR3 plus reference TRBV29-1 and TRBJ1-1, the full variable domain is SAVISQKPSRDICQRGTSLTIQCQVDSQVTMMFWYRQQPGQSLTLIATANQGSEATYESGFVIDKFPISRPNLTFSTLTVSNMSPEDSSIYLCSEDLSVVSIFPYTEAFFGQGTRLTVV.

This clonotype occurred a few times. The V call is TRBV13, the J call TRBJ2-2; D perhaps matches TRBD2 (6 bases). V was pared by 7 bases and J by 5 bases, with 8 bases between. The CDR3 runs to 12 residues. Per germline, CDR1 PRHDT and CDR2 FYEKMQ (reference sequence). CDR3 nucleotide sequence: TGTGCCAGCATGGAGGGGACCGGGGAGCTGTTTTTT. Its translation is CASMEGTGELFF.

This clonotype was detected a few times. V gene TRBV4-1 combines with J gene TRBJ2-1; 12 bases match TRBD2. Per the germline V gene, CDR1 is MGHRA and CDR2 is YSYEKL. The CDR3 has 17 amino acids. Trimming cost V 0 bases and J 8 bases; bases outside gene matches: 8. Written as DNA, the CDR3 is TGCGCCAGCAGCCAAGAAAGGACTAGCGGGGCCCTCGATGAGCAGTTCTTC. It translates to CASSQERTSGALDEQFF.

This clonotype was seen a few times. This chain connects TRBV28 to TRBJ1-2; D is unresolved. With 6 bases removed from V and 8 bases from J, the gap between germline ends came to 13 bases. Germline assignment: CDR1 MDHEN and CDR2 SYDVKM. The CDR3 sequence is 12 residues long. CDR3 region: CASSSTEKGYTF. DNA for the CDR3: TGTGCCAGCAGCTCTACAGAAAAAGGCTACACCTTC.

This chain connects TRBV6-6 to TRBJ2-3, with no clear D. CDR1 and CDR2 (germline): MNHNY, SVGAGI (reference sequence). The CDR3 is 16 residues long. Trimming pared 2 bases from V and 0 bases from J, leaving 12 bases between. DNA of the CDR3: TGTGCCAGCAGTTACGATCGTAGCAGGAGCACAGATACGCAGTATTTT. Its translation is CASSYDRSRSTDTQYF.

The chain recombines TRBV3-1 with TRBJ2-5; 7 bases are shared with TRBD2. Trimming took 3 bases from V and 9 from J; bases not matched to a gene: 7. The CDR3 extends over 13 amino acids. Germline V gene lookup returns CDR1 LGHDT and CDR2 YNNKEL (reference sequence). CDR3 in DNA: TGTGCCAGCAGCCAGGGCGGGGGTAGGGCCCAGTACTTC. Translated: CASSQGGGRAQYF.

This clonotype was seen ten or more times. V and J are TRBV6-2 or TRBV6-3 and TRBJ2-5; TRBD1 matches 10 bases. The CDR3 is 15 amino acids. CDR1 is MNHEY, CDR2 SVGEGT, per germline. Trimming took 6 bases from V and 4 from J; bases not matched to a gene: 8. CDR3: CASSPGTGEAETQYF. The CDR3 DNA reads as TGTGCCAGCAGCCCAGGGACAGGGGAGGCAGAGACCCAGTACTTC.

The chain is built from TRBV3-1 and TRBJ2-7; 10 nucleotides match TRBD2. Germline trimming cut 1 base from V and 2 bases from J; bases unmatched to any gene: 5. Germline values: CDR1 LGHDT, CDR2 YNNKEL (reference sequence). The CDR3 is 16 residues long. CDR3 DNA sequence: TGTGCCAGCAGCCAAGCCAATAGCGGGGGGACCTACGAGCAGTACTTC. Amino acids: CASSQANSGGTYEQYF.

This clonotype was recorded many times. The chain carries TRBV12-3 or TRBV12-4 and TRBJ2-2; TRBD2 agrees at 7 bases. CDR3 length: 15 residues. With 6 bases clipped from V and 0 bases from J, the junction kept 4 bases outside the gene matches. The CDR3 sequence: CASRSAGANTGELFF. The CDR3 bases are TGTGCCAGCAGATCCGCGGGGGCGAACACCGGGGAGCTGTTTTTT.

The sample holds a few counts of this clonotype. The rearrangement uses TRBV7-2 and TRBJ2-1, with TRBD2 as a possible D gene (7 bases). The CDR3 is made up of 15 amino acids. Germline values: CDR1 SGHTA, CDR2 FQGNSA. The V gene lost 5 bases and the J gene lost 4 bases, with 15 bases spanning the gap. CDR3 in DNA: TGTGCCAGCAGCCCCCTCGGGGGGCGATACAATGAGCAGTTCTTC. Its protein is CASSPLGGRYNEQFF.

This clonotype was seen more than once but under ten times. The CDR3 nucleotides are TGTGCCAGCTCACCAGGCGGCTATACTGGAAACACCATATATTTT. The encoded protein is CASSPGGYTGNTIYF. This chain links TRBV18 with TRBJ1-3; no reliable D call. The CDR3 runs to 15 residues. Germline CDR1 and CDR2: KGHSH and LQKENI. V was shortened by 2 bases and J by 2 bases, with 10 bases between the two germline ends.

At least ten counts were recorded for this clonotype. The chain couples TRBV18 to TRBJ1-4; D remains unclear. Germline loops: CDR1 KGHSH, CDR2 LQKENI. The length of the CDR3 is 14 residues. V was pared by 4 bases and J by 6 bases, with 12 bases between. The CDR3 DNA reads TGTGCCAGCTCACGTTCGTCTAGGGATGAAAAACTGTTTTTT. This gives the protein CASSRSSRDEKLFF. The whole variable domain, remainder taken from reference TRBV18 and TRBJ1-4, is NAGVMQNPRHLVRRRGQEARLRCSPMKGHSHVYWYRQLPEEGLKFMVYLQKENIIDESGMPKERFSAEFPKEGPSILRIQQVVRGDSAAYFCASSRSSRDEKLFFGSGTQLSVL.

This clonotype was found many times. V and J are TRBV7-2 and TRBJ2-5; D is uncertain. CDR3 length: 15 amino acids. Per germline, CDR1 SGHTA and CDR2 FQGNSA. The V gene lost 5 bases and the J gene lost 1 base, with 14 bases spanning the gap. The CDR3 DNA sequence: TGTGCCAGCAGCCGAAGACGTCTCCTCCAAGAGACCCAGTACTTC. Residues: CASSRRRLLQETQYF.

This clonotype was seen a few times. The genes are TRBV27 and TRBJ1-2, with TRBD1 as a possible D gene (6 bases). The CDR3 is 13 amino acids. Germline loops: CDR1 MNHEY, CDR2 SMNVEV (reference sequence). V was trimmed by 2 bases and J by 5 bases, leaving 9 bases between them. CDR3 residues: CASSLDRLYGYTF. The CDR3 region has the DNA TGTGCCAGCAGTTTAGACAGGTTGTATGGCTACACCTTC.

This clonotype was seen repeatedly, ten times or more. DNA of the CDR3: TGTGCCAGCAGTTTGGACAGTGATAGCAATCAGCCCCAGCATTTT. Its translation is CASSLDSDSNQPQHF. The V gene is TRBV2, the J gene TRBJ1-5; TRBD1 is a possible D gene (6 bases). Germline V gene sequence: CDR1 SNHLY, CDR2 FYNNEI. V dropped 5 bases and J dropped 0 bases, with 11 bases sitting between them. The CDR3 contains 15 residues.

In this sample, this clonotype turned up a few times. The rearrangement joins TRBV7-8 to TRBJ2-5; a possible D gene is TRBD1 (5 bases). The CDR3 sequence is 14 residues long. Germline CDR1 SGHVS, CDR2 FQNEAQ. Trimming cost V 3 bases and J 1 base, with 9 bases left between them. The CDR3 protein is CASSLPGFQETQYF. CDR3 DNA: TGTGCCAGCAGCTTGCCAGGGTTCCAAGAGACCCAGTACTTC.

Remarks on this clonotype: A much larger clone differs by one base, so this may be a read error. This chain connects TRBV29-1 to TRBJ2-3, with TRBD2 matching over 8 bases. The J segment lost 0 bases and the V segment lost 6 bases, leaving 2 bases of the junction unmatched. The germline gives CDR1 SQVTM, CDR2 ANQGSEA. The CDR3 consists of 13 residues. CDR3 DNA: TGCAGCGTCCAGCGGGGGAGCACAGATACGCAGTATTTT. Translation: CSVQRGSTDTQYF.

Ten or more counts support this clonotype. The V gene is TRBV21-1, the J gene TRBJ2-7; the table's D call TRBD2 went unverified against the DNA. TRBV21-1 is a listed pseudogene. The CDR3 sequence is 19 residues long. CDR3 residues: CASSKVPGGSGDTSYEQYF. The CDR3 nucleotides read TGTGCCAGCAGCAAAGTCCCCGGGGGTAGCGGGGATACCTCCTACGAGCAGTACTTC.

This clonotype was seen many times. J is TRBJ2-1 and V is TRBV12-2; TRBD2 is taken as the D call from the table, unchecked against the DNA. TRBV12-2 has pseudogene status. The CDR3 totals 16 residues. The DNA for the CDR3 is TGTGCAAGTCGCTTACTAGCGGGGGACTCCTACAATGAGCAGTTCTTC. It specifies CASRLLAGDSYNEQFF.

The chain joins TRBV10-3 to TRBJ2-1; TRBD1 aligns across 8 bases. After removal of 6 bases from V and 7 bases from J, the junction contained 14 bases not matched to a gene. This CDR3 comprises 16 residues. CDR1 ENHRY and CDR2 SYGVKD come from the germline V gene. This CDR3 reads CAISISGTGLRNEQFF. The CDR3 coding sequence is TGTGCCATCAGCATCTCCGGGACAGGCCTTAGAAATGAGCAGTTCTTC.

The chain carries TRBV20-1 and TRBJ2-1; 7 bases fit TRBD2. In germline, CDR1 is DFQATT, CDR2 SNEGSKA (reference sequence). The CDR3 runs to 15 residues. With V trimmed by 3 bases and J by 4 bases, 9 bases remained unmatched. The DNA for the CDR3 is TGCAGTGCTAGGGCCACTAGCGTGGGGTACAATGAGCAGTTCTTC. It translates to CSARATSVGYNEQFF.

This clonotype was detected ten times or more. V and J are TRBV6-6 and TRBJ2-6; no definite D call. In germline, CDR1 is MNHNY, CDR2 SVGAGI (reference sequence). V was shortened by 2 bases and J by 4 bases, with 9 bases between the two germline ends. This CDR3 is built from 15 residues. The CDR3 DNA reads TGTGCCAGCAGTTACGTAACTGCGGGGGCCAACGTCCTGACTTTC. Translated, it gives CASSYVTAGANVLTF.